This T cell receptor beta chain derives from a study of cytotoxic CD8 clonotypes in ibrutinib-treated CLL (dated by TCRdb to the early 2020s). General notes on the study: The cohort was composed of ten to eleven relapsed/refractory and roughly 16 treatment-naive patients; IGHV unmutated status was identified in some 17 patients. Partial responses were observed in 24 patients and complete responses in 2; after a median follow-up of about 69 months, remission was maintained in 14 patients and progression was observed in some 12. The response samples were drawn at a median of approximately 12 months into treatment, with a range of about 6 to 36 months. On average, each sample yielded 255,043 productive templates and roughly 95,000 productive rearrangements. Of the 90 or so participants in the trial, about two dozen had longitudinal samples available. Cryopreserved peripheral blood mononuclear cells were collected before treatment, at response, and at either disease progression or sustained remission. Patients were still on ibrutinib when every remission and progressive disease sample was collected. Broader findings and caveats from the paper: Public clonotypes were rare and either contracted or stayed stable during treatment, and the rise in clonality at ibrutinib response reflected the expansion of private clonotypes. Sampling times were not matched between patients in sustained remission and patients whose disease was progressing, and lymph node repertoires were not examined. At baseline, clonality was higher than in age-matched healthy donors and showed a strong correlation with circulating CD8+ T-cell counts. At ibrutinib response clonality went up, during sustained remission it held steady, and at progression it dropped back toward baseline.

Details on this clone: Its cognate antigen has yet to be identified. One base away there is no much larger clone; base qualities are not given.

On a MiSeq, deep resolution sequencing aimed for a depth between 1 in 1 million and 1 in 200,000 T cells, with each clonotype covered about 9.2x on average. The immunoSEQ hsTCRB Kit was used to generate the TCR beta libraries. In the authors' own workflow: Data were analyzed with ImmunoSEQ Data Assistant and ImmunoSEQ Analyzer, with V, D and J genes assigned per IMGT definitions. Clonality, which ranges from 0 to 1, was calculated by subtracting the normalized Shannon entropy of productive rearrangement frequencies from one. Public clonotype analysis was restricted to overrepresented clonotypes comprising at least 0.05% of each patient's repertoire. Some 13 age-matched healthy donor repertoires from immuneACCESS were used as controls for clonality. This immuneACCESS table, as held by TCRdb, lists in-frame sequences with V and J called but not all clones. Of the missing ones, under half trace to an unresolved V gene in checked studies; the others have no known cause. V and J calls and clone size are as listed in that table; D and trimming were resolved from the DNA. The sample has more than 200,000 clones on record, about 75% of them singletons. The biggest ten clones account for roughly 5.8% of the sample.

The CDR3 has 16 amino acids, counting the end cysteine and phenylalanine. The DNA shown is the 48-base CDR3, in frame from base 1. The germline V gene supplies CDR1 MDHEN and CDR2 SYDVKM. V loses 6 bases of germline sequence and J loses 5 bases, and the interval between the two ends is 20 bases. What this sample's time point label stands for: roughly 12 months on ibrutinib. About 2 micrograms of genomic DNA were extracted from cryopreserved PBMCs for TCR beta library preparation. Longitudinal blood samples from CLL patients on ibrutinib monotherapy underwent high-throughput TCR beta sequencing. The patients took part in an open-label, single-center phase 2 trial of ibrutinib monotherapy.

The source material was PBMCs, sampled after 12 months of ibrutinib treatment. The sequence links TRBV28 to TRBJ2-1; the D segment could be TRBD1, given 5 matching bases. The sequence came from a human donor with chronic lymphocytic leukemia. Read as DNA, the sequence is TGTGCCAGCAGAACCCCCGTCGCTGGGGCGAACAATGAGCAGTTCTTC. Translated, this gives CASRTPVAGANNEQFF.